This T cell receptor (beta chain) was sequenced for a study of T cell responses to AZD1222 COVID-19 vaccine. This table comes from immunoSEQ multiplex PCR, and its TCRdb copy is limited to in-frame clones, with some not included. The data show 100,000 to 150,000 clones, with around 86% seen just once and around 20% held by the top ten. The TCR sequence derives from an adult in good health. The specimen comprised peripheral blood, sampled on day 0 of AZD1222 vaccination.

CDR3 in amino acids: CTSSLLVAGAELNNEQFF. CDR3 DNA: TGCACCAGCAGCCTGCTAGTAGCGGGGGCCGAATTAAACAATGAGCAGTTCTTC. V is TRBV1 and J is TRBJ2-1; no DNA check was done on the table's D call, TRBD2. TRBV1 is a recognized pseudogene. This CDR3 is 18 amino acids long.